This TCR beta chain was observed in a study of blood T cell repertoires in COVID-19. Study-wide context: Both acute and convalescent COVID-19 samples were obtained from the United States, Italy and Spain. Sources were T cells, B-cell-depleted T cells, or PBMCs; the material itself was cDNA or gDNA.

Profiled with immunoSEQ multiplex PCR; TCRdb holds only in-frame clones, not every one. The table lists about 250,000 clones, around 84% of them singletons, with more than 1.5% in the top ten. In terms of age and location, participants ranged from about 18 to 100 years and lived in approximately 24 US areas. This clone has a handful of counts. The clonotype was recovered from a man aged 35 to 55 who had recovered from COVID-19. The specimen sequenced was PBMCs or T cells enriched from blood (not recorded which).

The CDR3 nucleotides read TGTGCCAGCAGTGAAATCGGCCCCCAGGGTAACTATGGCTACACCTTC. Translated, it gives CASSEIGPQGNYGYTF. The rearrangement uses TRBV2 and TRBJ1-2, with D perhaps TRBD1 (5 bases). The V end was cut by 2 bases, the J end by 1 base, with 14 bases between. Germline lookup yields CDR1 SNHLY and CDR2 FYNNEI. The CDR3 length is 16 residues.